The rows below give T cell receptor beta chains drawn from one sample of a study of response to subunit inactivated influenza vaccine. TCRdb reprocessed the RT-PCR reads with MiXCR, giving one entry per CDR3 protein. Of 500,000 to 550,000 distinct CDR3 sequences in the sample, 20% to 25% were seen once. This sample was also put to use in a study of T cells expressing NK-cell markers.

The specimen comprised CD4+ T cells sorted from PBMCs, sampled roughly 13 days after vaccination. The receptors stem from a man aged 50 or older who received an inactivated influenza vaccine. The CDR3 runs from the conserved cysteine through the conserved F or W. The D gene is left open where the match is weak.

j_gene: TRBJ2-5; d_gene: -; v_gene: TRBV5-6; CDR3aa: CASSLGIARETQYF
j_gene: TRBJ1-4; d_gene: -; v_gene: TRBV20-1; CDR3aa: CSARDDVWKLFF
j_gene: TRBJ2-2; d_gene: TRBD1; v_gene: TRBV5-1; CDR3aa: CASSVDRGLAGELFF
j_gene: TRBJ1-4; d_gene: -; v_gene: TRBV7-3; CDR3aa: CASSPGAYKGEKLFF
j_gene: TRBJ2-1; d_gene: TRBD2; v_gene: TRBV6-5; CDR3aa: CASSYSGGRAVYNEQFF
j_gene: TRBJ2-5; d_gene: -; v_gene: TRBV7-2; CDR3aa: CASSLAAPGGGQETQYF
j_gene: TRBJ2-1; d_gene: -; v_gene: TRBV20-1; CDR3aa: CSAIGGSRGSYYNEQFF
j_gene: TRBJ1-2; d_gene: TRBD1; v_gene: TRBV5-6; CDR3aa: CASSRDRENYGYTF
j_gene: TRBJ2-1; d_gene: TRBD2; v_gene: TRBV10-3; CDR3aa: CATMAGAGGEQFF
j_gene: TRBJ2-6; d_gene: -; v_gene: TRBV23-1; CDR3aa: CANYSLSGANVLTF
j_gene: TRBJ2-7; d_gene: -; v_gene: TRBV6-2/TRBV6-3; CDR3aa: CASSYPGHYEQYF
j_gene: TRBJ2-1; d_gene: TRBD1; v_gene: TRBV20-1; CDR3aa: CSASISRGRSYNEQFF
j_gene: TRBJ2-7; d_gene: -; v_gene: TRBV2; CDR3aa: CASSVRAPEQYF
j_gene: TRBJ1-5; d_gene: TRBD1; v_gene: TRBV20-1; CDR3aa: CSASFGQGNQPQHF
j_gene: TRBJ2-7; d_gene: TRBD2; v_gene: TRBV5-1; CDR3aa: CASSVPTAGVYEQYF
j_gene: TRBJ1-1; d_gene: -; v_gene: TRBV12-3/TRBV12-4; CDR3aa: CASRRARDLNTEAFF
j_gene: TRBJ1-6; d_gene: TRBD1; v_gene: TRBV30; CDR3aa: CAWAQGAYRGVYNSPLHF
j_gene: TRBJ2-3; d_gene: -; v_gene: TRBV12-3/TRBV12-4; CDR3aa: CASSSLGRTDTQYF
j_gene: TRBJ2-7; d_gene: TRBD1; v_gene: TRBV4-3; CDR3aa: CASSLRTGGSYEQYF
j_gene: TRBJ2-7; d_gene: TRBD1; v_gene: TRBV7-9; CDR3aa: CASSQDRGPFEQYF
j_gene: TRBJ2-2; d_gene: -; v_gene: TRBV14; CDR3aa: CASSQVYGRQGYTGELFF
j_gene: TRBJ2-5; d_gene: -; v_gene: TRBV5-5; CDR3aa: CASSLLAAETQYF
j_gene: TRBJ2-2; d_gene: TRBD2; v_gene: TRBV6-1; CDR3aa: CASSILPAGGTGELFF
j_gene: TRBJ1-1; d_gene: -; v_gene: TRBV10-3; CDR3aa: CAISEEGTSTEAFF
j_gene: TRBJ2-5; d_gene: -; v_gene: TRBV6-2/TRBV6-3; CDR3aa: CASSASAGEETQYF
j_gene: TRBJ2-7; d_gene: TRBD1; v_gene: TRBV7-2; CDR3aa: CASSWGQGGNEQYF
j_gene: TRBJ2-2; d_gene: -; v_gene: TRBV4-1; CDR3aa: CASSLTGTGELFF
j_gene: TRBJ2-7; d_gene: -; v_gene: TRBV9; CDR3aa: CASSVAGSLPYEQYF
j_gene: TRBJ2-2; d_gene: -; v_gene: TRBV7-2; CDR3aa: CASSLNWGNTGELFF
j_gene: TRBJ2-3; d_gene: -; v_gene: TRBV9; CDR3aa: CASSVGNSAYTDTQYF
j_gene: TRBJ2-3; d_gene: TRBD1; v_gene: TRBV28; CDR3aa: CASRSGTGSFSTDTQYF
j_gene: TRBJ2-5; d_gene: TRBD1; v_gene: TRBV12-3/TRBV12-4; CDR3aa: CASRKDRRYQETQYF
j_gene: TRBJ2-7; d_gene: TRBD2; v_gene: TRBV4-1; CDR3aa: CASSRTTSSGGGYEQYF
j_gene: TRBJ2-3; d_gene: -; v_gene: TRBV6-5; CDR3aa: CASSYSGSADTQYF
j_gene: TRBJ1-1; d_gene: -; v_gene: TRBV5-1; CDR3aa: CASSWRGGGTEAFF
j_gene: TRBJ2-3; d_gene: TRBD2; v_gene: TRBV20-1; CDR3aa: CSADAGLAGSSTDTQYF
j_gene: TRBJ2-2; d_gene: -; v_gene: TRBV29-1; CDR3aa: CSAGFSTGELFF
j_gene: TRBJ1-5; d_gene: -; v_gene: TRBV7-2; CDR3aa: CASSLAGGFNQPQHF
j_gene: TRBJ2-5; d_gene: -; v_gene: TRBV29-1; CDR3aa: CSVGRETQETQYF
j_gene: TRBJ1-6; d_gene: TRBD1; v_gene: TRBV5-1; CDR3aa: CASSTGQAGYSPLHF
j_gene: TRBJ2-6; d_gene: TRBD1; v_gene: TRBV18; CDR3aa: CASSPRQGVWSGANVLTF
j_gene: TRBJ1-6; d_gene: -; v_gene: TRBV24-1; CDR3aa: CATSDGTYNSPLHF
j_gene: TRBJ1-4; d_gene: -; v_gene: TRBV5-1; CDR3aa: CASSFGGQRDEKLFF
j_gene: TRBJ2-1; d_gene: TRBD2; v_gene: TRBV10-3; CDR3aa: CAISETGTSGYNEQFF
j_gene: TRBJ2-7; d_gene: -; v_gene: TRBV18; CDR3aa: CASSPRQTYYEQYF
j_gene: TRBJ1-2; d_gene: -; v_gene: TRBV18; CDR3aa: CASSPVPTNYGYTF
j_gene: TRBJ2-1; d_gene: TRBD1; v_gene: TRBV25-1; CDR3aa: CASSALGTGAYNEQFF
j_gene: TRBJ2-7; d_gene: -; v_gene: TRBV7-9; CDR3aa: CASSLFVETQYF
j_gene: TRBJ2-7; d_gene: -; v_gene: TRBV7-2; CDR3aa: CASSRGLYEQYF
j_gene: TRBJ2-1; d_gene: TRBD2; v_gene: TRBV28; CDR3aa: CASSSSGTSGNYNEQFF
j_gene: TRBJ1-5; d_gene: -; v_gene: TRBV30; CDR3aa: CAWSGSGTGSNQPQHF
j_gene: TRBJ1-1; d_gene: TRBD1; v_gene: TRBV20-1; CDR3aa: CSAPPGQSPTEAFF
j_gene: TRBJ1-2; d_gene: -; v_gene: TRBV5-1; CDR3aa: CASSSGRVNYGYTF
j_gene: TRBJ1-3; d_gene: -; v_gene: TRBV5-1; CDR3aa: CASSLGDLTAGNTIYF
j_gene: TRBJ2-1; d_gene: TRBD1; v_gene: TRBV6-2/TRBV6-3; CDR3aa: CASNRDRVNEQFF
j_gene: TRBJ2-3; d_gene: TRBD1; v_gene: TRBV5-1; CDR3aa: CASRAGTGGRDTQYF
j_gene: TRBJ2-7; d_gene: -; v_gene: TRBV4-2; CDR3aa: CASSLLRDSPYEQYF
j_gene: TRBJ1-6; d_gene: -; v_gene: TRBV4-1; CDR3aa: CASSQDTGKEEGSPLHF
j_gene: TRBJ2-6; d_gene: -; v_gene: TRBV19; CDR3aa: CASRDTGSGANVLTF